This TCR beta chain is drawn from a study of T cell responses to AZD1222 COVID-19 vaccine. Sequencing used immunoSEQ multiplex PCR; TCRdb keeps in-frame clones, though not all of them. The sample carries some 130,000 clones, roughly 90% recorded once. Germline V gives CDR1 GTSNPN, CDR2 SVGIG (reference sequence). The CDR3 loop spans 14 amino acids. V gave up 2 bases and J gave up 6 bases, with 16 bases separating them. The sequencing here drew on peripheral blood, taken on day 0 of AZD1222 vaccination. The J gene is TRBJ1-1, the V gene TRBV30, with D perhaps matching TRBD1 (6 bases). The TCR was taken from an adult in good health. CDR3 sequence reads: CAWSLGGAKSEAFF. The CDR3, as DNA: TGTGCCTGGAGTCTCGGGGGCGCAAAGTCTGAAGCTTTCTTT.